This is a list of T cell receptor beta chains from one sample in a study of T-cell reconstitution after alpha-beta-depleted transplantation in children. TCRdb ran MiXCR on the PCR reads and lists one entry per CDR3 protein. The sample lists over 150,000 distinct CDR3 sequences; approximately 14% were seen once. Here the sequenced sample was PBMCs from the stem cell graft donor, taken from the stem cell graft. Receptors were obtained from a human donor who donated a stem cell graft to a child with acute lymphoblastic leukemia. The CDR3 runs from the conserved cysteine through the conserved F or W. The D gene is left open where the match is weak. The size entry is marked missing in some rows and otherwise reads once, few, many or a size class.

abundance: many; v_gene: TRBV5-1; d_gene: .; j_gene: TRBJ1-1; len: 15; CDR3aa: CASSFGGDEQTEAFF; CDR3nt: TGCGCCAGCAGCTTCGGGGGGGATGAACAGACTGAAGCTTTCTTT
abundance: .; v_gene: TRBV7-2; d_gene: TRBD2; j_gene: TRBJ2-1; len: 14; CDR3aa: CASRNSGGGNEQFF; CDR3nt: TGTGCCAGCAGGAATAGCGGGGGGGGTAATGAGCAGTTCTTC
abundance: many; v_gene: TRBV5-1; d_gene: .; j_gene: TRBJ1-1; len: 14; CDR3aa: CASSSYRENAEAFF; CDR3nt: TGCGCCAGCAGCTCCTACAGGGAGAACGCTGAAGCTTTCTTT
abundance: few; v_gene: TRBV7-2; d_gene: .; j_gene: TRBJ1-1; len: 14; CDR3aa: CASSYETRAGEAFF; CDR3nt: TGTGCCAGCAGCTACGAGACAAGGGCGGGTGAAGCTTTCTTT
abundance: many; v_gene: TRBV5-1; d_gene: TRBD1; j_gene: TRBJ2-5; len: 14; CDR3aa: CASSWGTDQETQYF; CDR3nt: TGCGCCAGCAGCTGGGGGACAGACCAAGAGACCCAGTACTTC
abundance: many; v_gene: TRBV5-4; d_gene: .; j_gene: TRBJ2-1; len: 14; CDR3aa: CASSFPGSSGEQFF; CDR3nt: TGTGCCAGCAGCTTCCCCGGGAGTAGTGGTGAGCAGTTCTTC
abundance: .; v_gene: TRBV25-1; d_gene: .; j_gene: TRBJ2-2; len: 13; CDR3aa: CASRGLATGELFF; CDR3nt: TGTGCCAGCAGGGGTCTCGCCACCGGGGAGCTGTTTTTT
abundance: .; v_gene: TRBV12-3/TRBV12-4; d_gene: TRBD2; j_gene: TRBJ2-5; len: 15; CDR3aa: CASSRLAGRQETQYF; CDR3nt: TGTGCCAGCAGCAGACTAGCGGGACGCCAAGAGACCCAGTACTTC
abundance: .; v_gene: TRBV23-1; d_gene: .; j_gene: TRBJ2-4; len: 14; CDR3aa: CASSGRPHKNIQYF; CDR3nt: TGCGCCAGCAGTGGCAGGCCGCACAAAAACATTCAGTACTTC
abundance: many; v_gene: TRBV7-8; d_gene: .; j_gene: TRBJ1-5; len: 14; CDR3aa: CASSLAGYNQPQHF; CDR3nt: TGTGCCAGCAGCTTAGCAGGGTACAATCAGCCCCAGCATTTT
abundance: many; v_gene: TRBV7-8; d_gene: TRBD1; j_gene: TRBJ1-1; len: 14; CDR3aa: CASSRRQGNTEAFF; CDR3nt: TGTGCCAGCAGCCGCAGACAGGGGAACACTGAAGCTTTCTTT
abundance: .; v_gene: TRBV6-2/TRBV6-3; d_gene: .; j_gene: TRBJ2-7; len: 14; CDR3aa: CASSLTRRSYEQYF; CDR3nt: TGTGCCAGCAGTTTGACACGTCGCTCCTACGAGCAGTACTTC
abundance: many; v_gene: TRBV30; d_gene: TRBD2; j_gene: TRBJ2-7; len: 14; CDR3aa: CAWLTSGRPHEQYF; CDR3nt: TGTGCCTGGTTGACTAGCGGGAGACCACACGAGCAGTACTTC
abundance: few; v_gene: TRBV5-1; d_gene: TRBD2; j_gene: TRBJ2-6; len: 21; CDR3aa: CASSHPGLAGGPLSGANVLTF; CDR3nt: TGCGCCAGCAGCCATCCGGGACTAGCGGGAGGGCCTCTTTCTGGGGCCAACGTCCTGACTTTC
abundance: many; v_gene: TRBV29-1; d_gene: .; j_gene: TRBJ2-7; len: 13; CDR3aa: CSVERSRGREQYF; CDR3nt: TGCAGCGTTGAAAGGTCGCGTGGACGAGAGCAGTACTTC
abundance: many; v_gene: TRBV5-5; d_gene: TRBD2; j_gene: TRBJ2-2; len: 16; CDR3aa: CASSPSGGLNTGELFF; CDR3nt: TGTGCCAGCAGCCCCTCGGGGGGGCTTAACACCGGGGAGCTGTTTTTT
abundance: many; v_gene: TRBV30; d_gene: TRBD2; j_gene: TRBJ2-3; len: 18; CDR3aa: CAWSVQAPLAVQEDTQYF; CDR3nt: TGTGCCTGGAGTGTACAGGCCCCACTAGCGGTCCAGGAAGATACGCAGTATTTT
abundance: many; v_gene: TRBV6-1; d_gene: TRBD2; j_gene: TRBJ2-1; len: 16; CDR3aa: CASRLTLTGGRNEQFF; CDR3nt: TGTGCCAGCAGGCTAACTTTAACGGGAGGGAGAAATGAGCAGTTCTTC
abundance: many; v_gene: TRBV12-3/TRBV12-4; d_gene: TRBD2; j_gene: TRBJ2-3; len: 15; CDR3aa: CASSLSVAGEDTQYF; CDR3nt: TGTGCCAGCAGTTTGTCGGTAGCGGGAGAGGATACGCAGTATTTT
abundance: many; v_gene: TRBV29-1; d_gene: TRBD2; j_gene: TRBJ2-7; len: 13; CDR3aa: CSGTSGSIYEQYF; CDR3nt: TGCAGCGGGACTAGCGGGAGTATCTACGAGCAGTACTTC
abundance: many; v_gene: TRBV5-1; d_gene: TRBD2; j_gene: TRBJ2-7; len: 15; CDR3aa: CASSLTSGTPYEQYF; CDR3nt: TGCGCCAGCAGCTTGACTAGCGGCACCCCCTACGAGCAGTACTTC
abundance: many; v_gene: TRBV11-1; d_gene: .; j_gene: TRBJ2-3; len: 14; CDR3aa: CASSLGPVGSTQYF; CDR3nt: TGTGCCAGCAGCTTAGGCCCTGTGGGAAGTACGCAGTATTTT
abundance: .; v_gene: TRBV5-1; d_gene: TRBD2; j_gene: TRBJ2-7; len: 17; CDR3aa: CASSLAAGGRVLCEQYF; CDR3nt: TGCGCCAGCAGCTTGGCCGCTGGCGGGAGAGTCCTCTGCGAGCAGTACTTC
abundance: .; v_gene: TRBV6-1; d_gene: .; j_gene: TRBJ1-5; len: 15; CDR3aa: CASSEGRTSNQPQHF; CDR3nt: TGTGCCAGCAGTGAAGGCAGGACTAGCAATCAGCCCCAGCATTTT
abundance: .; v_gene: TRBV7-6; d_gene: TRBD1; j_gene: TRBJ1-4; len: 16; CDR3aa: CASSRTGVPTNEKLFF; CDR3nt: TGTGCCAGCAGCAGAACAGGGGTCCCAACTAATGAAAAACTGTTTTTT
abundance: many; v_gene: TRBV27; d_gene: .; j_gene: TRBJ2-2; len: 18; CDR3aa: CASRIKAGTAARSGELFF; CDR3nt: TGTGCCAGCAGAATCAAAGCCGGGACCGCGGCTCGTAGCGGGGAGCTGTTTTTT
abundance: many; v_gene: TRBV3-1; d_gene: TRBD1; j_gene: TRBJ1-6; len: 15; CDR3aa: CASSHMTGGRSPLHF; CDR3nt: TGTGCCAGCAGCCATATGACAGGGGGAAGATCACCCCTCCACTTT
abundance: few; v_gene: TRBV3-1; d_gene: .; j_gene: TRBJ2-7; len: 15; CDR3aa: CASSGEERGSYEQYF; CDR3nt: TGTGCCAGCAGCGGTGAGGAGCGAGGCTCCTACGAGCAGTACTTC
abundance: many; v_gene: TRBV7-9; d_gene: TRBD1; j_gene: TRBJ2-3; len: 14; CDR3aa: CASSLTGGADTQYF; CDR3nt: TGTGCCAGCAGCTTGACAGGGGGCGCAGATACGCAGTATTTT
abundance: many; v_gene: TRBV7-6; d_gene: .; j_gene: TRBJ1-1; len: 9; CDR3aa: CASSFKAFF; CDR3nt: TGTGCCAGCAGCTTCAAAGCTTTCTTT
abundance: many; v_gene: TRBV5-1; d_gene: TRBD1; j_gene: TRBJ1-5; len: 15; CDR3aa: CASSLGTGSNQPQHF; CDR3nt: TGCGCCAGCAGCTTGGGGACAGGGAGCAATCAGCCCCAGCATTTT
abundance: many; v_gene: TRBV12-3/TRBV12-4; d_gene: .; j_gene: TRBJ1-2; len: 13; CDR3aa: CASSRTGSYGYTF; CDR3nt: TGTGCCAGCAGCAGGACTGGCAGCTATGGCTACACCTTC